The 5 T cell receptor beta chains below come from one sample, sequenced in a study of T-cell memory formation after mild COVID-19. TCRdb reanalysed the 5' RACE reads using MiXCR and keeps one entry per CDR3 protein. The sample has a few hundred thousand distinct CDR3 sequences; 15% to 20% are singletons. The sample comprised PBMCs or a T cell subset sorted from them (not recorded which). The source of these receptors is a man between 18 and 35 years old who had mild COVID-19 (a few samples of this study predate the infection). Cell type and time point are not known.

J is TRBJ1-1 and V is TRBV5-1; D is undetermined. Trimming removed 4 bases from V and 1 base from J, with 14 bases in between. Germline values: CDR1 SGHRS, CDR2 YFSETQ. The CDR3 is 15 amino acids. DNA of the CDR3: TGCGCCAGCAGCCTCCAGACCTTCCCGAACACTGAAGCTTTCTTT. This codes for CASSLQTFPNTEAFF.

The table lists this clonotype with a few counts. This sequence joins TRBV7-9 and TRBJ1-2; D call uncertain. CDR1 SEHNR and CDR2 FQNEAQ come from the germline V gene (reference sequence). Trimming cost V 4 bases and J 1 base, with 7 bases left between them. CDR3 length equals 13 residues. Here the CDR3 reads CASSYGSNYGYTF. CDR3 sequence (DNA): TGTGCCAGCAGCTATGGCAGTAACTATGGCTACACCTTC.

This clonotype was observed a few times. The gene calls are TRBV4-1 and TRBJ2-3; tentatively, D is TRBD2 (5 bases). Per germline, CDR1 MGHRA and CDR2 YSYEKL. The V end lost 5 bases, the J end lost 4 bases, and 7 bases lay between the germline ends. The CDR3 length is 12 residues. CDR3 amino acids: CASSGSPDTQYF. The CDR3 DNA reads TGCGCCAGCAGCGGGAGTCCAGATACGCAGTATTTT.

There are a few counts of this clonotype. The CDR3 protein is CASSHSVETQYF. In DNA, the CDR3 is TGTGCCAGCAGTCATTCGGTGGAGACCCAGTACTTC. The rearrangement links TRBV28 to TRBJ2-5; D gene unclear. Trimming left V 5 bases short and J 5 bases short, with 9 bases between. The CDR3 extends over 12 amino acids. Germline CDR1 is MDHEN and CDR2 is SYDVKM.

This clonotype was observed a few times. The rearrangement joins TRBV6-5 to TRBJ1-2, with D tentatively TRBD1 (6 bases). V was pared by 0 bases and J by 7 bases, with 9 bases between. The CDR3 sequence is 13 residues long. Germline loops: CDR1 MNHEY, CDR2 SVGAGI. CDR3 protein: CASSYSRGRGYTF. The CDR3 DNA follows: TGTGCCAGCAGTTACTCCAGGGGCCGTGGCTACACCTTC.